These 26 T cell receptor beta chains were all obtained from the same sample, sequenced in a study of blood T cell repertoires in COVID-19. Profiling relied on immunoSEQ multiplex PCR, and the TCRdb table lists in-frame clones only, not all of them. In the table there are 23,000 or so clones, more than 75% of which are singletons. The sequenced sample was peripheral blood. The receptors were sampled from a human donor with active COVID-19. The donor label of this sample is uncertain.

The V and J genes are TRBV10-3 and TRBJ2-3, with 11 bases lining up with TRBD2. The V gene's germline CDR1 is ENHRY and CDR2 SYGVKD. Trimming removed 4 bases from V and 4 bases from J; junction bases left unmatched: 7. There are 16 residues in the CDR3. Here the CDR3 reads CAISVSSGRAPDTQYF. CDR3 nucleotides: TGTGCCATCAGTGTGAGTAGCGGGAGGGCCCCAGATACGCAGTATTTT.

J is TRBJ2-7 and V is TRBV5-1; 10 positions agree with TRBD1. The germline V gene has CDR1 SGHRS and CDR2 YFSETQ. V lost 0 bases to trimming and J lost 2 bases; unmatched junction nucleotides: 5. The CDR3 has 16 amino acids. The CDR3 sequence is CASSLDPGQGTYEQYF. The CDR3 nucleotides are TGCGCCAGCAGCTTGGATCCGGGACAGGGGACCTACGAGCAGTACTTC.

This clone was detected only once. The rearrangement links TRBV30 to TRBJ1-4, with 7 bases matching TRBD1. Trimming at V came to 4 bases and at J to 3 bases, leaving 8 bases not matched to a gene. This CDR3 is 15 amino acids long. The V gene's germline CDR1 is GTSNPN and CDR2 SVGIG (reference sequence). This chain's CDR3 is CAWNKEGASNEKLFF. Written as DNA, the CDR3 is TGTGCCTGGAACAAAGAGGGGGCCTCTAATGAAAAACTGTTTTTT.

The table lists this clone with a count of one. This chain links TRBV3-1 (or the pseudogene TRBV3-2) with TRBJ1-2; 8 positions agree with TRBD1. The CDR3 length is 16 residues. The V gene end was trimmed by 1 base and the J gene end by 0 bases; junction bases not matched to a gene: 4. Per germline, CDR1 LGHDT and CDR2 YNNKEL (reference sequence). CDR3 nucleotides: TGTGCCAGCAGCCAAGGGACAGGGTCAGCTAACTATGGCTACACCTTC. Encoded protein: CASSQGTGSANYGYTF.

This clone has more than one count but fewer than ten. The chain carries TRBV2 and TRBJ1-5; maybe TRBD1 (6 bases). The germline CDR1 and CDR2 sequences are SNHLY and FYNNEI. With 7 bases removed from V and 8 bases from J, the gap between germline ends came to 24 bases. The CDR3 contains 16 residues. As DNA, the CDR3 is TGTGCCAGCAATTTAGGGTCACGGGGCCAGGGGAAGCCCCAGCATTTT. Protein product: CASNLGSRGQGKPQHF.

The J gene is TRBJ1-1, the V gene TRBV30, with 7 bases matching TRBD1. The V segment lost 4 bases and the J segment 2 bases; nucleotides outside the gene matches: 4. CDR1 and CDR2 (germline): GTSNPN, SVGIG (reference sequence). This CDR3 is built from 13 residues. CDR3 sequence: CAWNKGANTEAFF. CDR3 DNA sequence: TGTGCCTGGAATAAGGGGGCCAACACTGAAGCTTTCTTT.

This clone was detected once. This chain connects TRBV7-9 to TRBJ2-2; 11 bases agree with TRBD2. CDR1 is SEHNR and CDR2 is FQNEAQ in the germline V gene (reference sequence). The CDR3 is 15 residues long. V shed 10 bases, J shed 2 bases, and the junction held 6 bases outside the gene matches. The CDR3 region has the DNA TGTGCCACCTCTAGCGGGGGGACAAACACCGGGGAGCTGTTTTTT. Protein product: CATSSGGTNTGELFF.

CDR3 in DNA: TGTGCCAGCAGCTTAGGTCAGATCTCCTACGAGCAGTACTTC. Protein product: CASSLGQISYEQYF. V usage is TRBV7-2 and J usage is TRBJ2-7; D is uncertain. Between the trimmed V and J ends, which lost 1 base and 0 bases, there was a span of 7 bases. Germline V lookup: CDR1 SGHTA, CDR2 FQGNSA. The CDR3 totals 14 residues.

The CDR3 nucleotides are TGTGCCAGCAGCCAAGGTGGGGGGCAGCCCCAGCATTTT. It specifies CASSQGGGQPQHF. The gene calls are TRBV4-2 and TRBJ1-5; the D gene is possibly TRBD1 (5 bases). With 1 base removed from V and 7 bases from J, the gap between germline ends came to 8 bases. Germline V lookup: CDR1 LGHNA, CDR2 YNFKEQ. The CDR3 consists of 13 residues.

This clone was seen once. V gene TRBV2 combines with J gene TRBJ1-2; 8 nucleotides agree with TRBD1. V shed 11 bases and J 0 bases; nucleotides not matched to a gene: 5. Germline assignment: CDR1 SNHLY and CDR2 FYNNEI. The CDR3 extends over 13 amino acids. CDR3 sequence reads: CAGQDRANYGYTF. CDR3 DNA: TGTGCCGGACAGGACAGGGCTAACTATGGCTACACCTTC. Together with reference TRBV2 and TRBJ1-2, the CDR3 gives the full variable domain: EPEVTQTPSHQVTQMGQEVILRCVPISNHLYFYWYRQILGQKVEFLVSFYNNEISEKSEIFDDQFSVERPDGSNFTLKIRSTKLEDSAMYFCAGQDRANYGYTFGSGTRLTVV.

The chain uses TRBV7-3 and TRBJ1-4, with D maybe TRBD1 (6 bases). V dropped 2 bases and J dropped 0 bases, with 13 bases sitting between them. This CDR3 region has 17 residues. Germline loops: CDR1 SGHTA, CDR2 FQGTGA. The CDR3 DNA is TGTGCCAGCAGCTTACGGGTGACAGGAACAACTAATGAAAAACTGTTTTTT. Its protein product is CASSLRVTGTTNEKLFF.

The chain links TRBV20-1 to TRBJ2-5; D gene unclear. Looked up from germline, CDR1 is DFQATT and CDR2 is SNEGSKA (reference sequence). The CDR3 covers 11 residues. Trimming took off 0 bases at V and 5 bases at J, with 4 bases between the two ends. CDR3 nucleotide sequence: TGCAGTGCTAGAGAACGGGAGACCCAGTACTTC. Residues: CSARERETQYF.

J is TRBJ1-5 and V is TRBV6-2 or TRBV6-3; the match to TRBD1 covers 7 bases. CDR3 length: 14 amino acids. From germline, CDR1 is MNHEY and CDR2 SVGEGT. The V and J ends lost 5 bases and 5 bases, in that order; junction bases with no gene match: 6. The CDR3, as DNA: TGTGCCAGCAGTCAGGGACAGACTTATCAGCCCCAGCATTTT. Protein sequence: CASSQGQTYQPQHF.

This clone was detected only a few times. The V and J genes are TRBV12-3 or TRBV12-4 and TRBJ2-3, with 7 bases lining up with TRBD1. The CDR3 totals 13 residues. With V trimmed by 5 bases and J by 6 bases, 5 bases remained unmatched. CDR3 coding DNA: TGTGCCAGCAGTACGACAGGGACGGATACGCAGTATTTT. As protein: CASSTTGTDTQYF.

The chain recombines TRBV7-3 with TRBJ2-1, with D perhaps TRBD2 (6 bases). The CDR3 runs 14 residues. Germline-derived CDR1 and CDR2 are SGHTA and FQGTGA. Deletions cut 6 bases from V and 6 bases from J, with 15 bases between. In DNA, the CDR3 is TGTGCCAGCAGTCAAGCGCGGGGCACCAATGAGCAGTTCTTC. Translated: CASSQARGTNEQFF.

V and J are TRBV5-5 and TRBJ1-4; TRBD1 matches at 10 bases. Germline V gives CDR1 SGHKS, CDR2 YYEKEE (reference sequence). V dropped 3 bases and J dropped 7; count of bases not matched to a gene: 6. The CDR3 loop spans 15 amino acids. The CDR3: CASSSPGTGAEKLFF. The CDR3 nucleotides read TGTGCCAGCAGCTCCCCCGGGACAGGGGCTGAAAAACTGTTTTTT.

The chain joins TRBV5-1 to TRBJ2-2; D ambiguous. V lost 7 bases to trimming and J lost 7 bases, with 17 bases between them. Per germline, CDR1 SGHRS and CDR2 YFSETQ. This CDR3 is built from 14 residues. The CDR3 DNA is TGCGCCAGCTGGAATGGAGCCGTGAGCGGGGAGCTGTTTTTT. Translated: CASWNGAVSGELFF.

The V gene is TRBV4-1, the J gene TRBJ2-1, with TRBD2 matching over 10 bases. This CDR3 contains 16 residues. With 4 bases clipped from V and 4 bases from J, the junction kept 7 bases outside the gene matches. Germline loops: CDR1 MGHRA, CDR2 YSYEKL. The CDR3 loop reads CASSPASGGNYNEQFF. The CDR3 DNA reads as TGCGCCAGCAGCCCCGCTAGCGGGGGTAATTACAATGAGCAGTTCTTC.

The chain recombines TRBV6-2 or TRBV6-3 with TRBJ2-5, with TRBD1 as a possible D gene (5 bases). Germline loops: CDR1 MNHEY, CDR2 SVGEGT. The ends were cut back, 2 bases at V and 0 bases at J, with 16 bases in the middle. The CDR3 runs 17 residues. CDR3: CASSYDIRGQYQETQYF. For the CDR3, the DNA is TGTGCCAGCAGTTACGATATAAGGGGTCAGTACCAAGAGACCCAGTACTTC.

V usage is TRBV7-3 and J usage is TRBJ1-3; the D gene is possibly TRBD1 (5 bases). This CDR3 spans 14 amino acids. The germline V gene encodes CDR1 SGHTA and CDR2 FQGTGA. Here the CDR3 reads CATLGEGLRNTIYF. In DNA, the CDR3 is TGTGCGACGCTGGGGGAGGGATTAAGGAACACCATATATTTT.

V is TRBV10-3 and J is TRBJ2-5; TRBD2 might be the D (5 bases). Germline V gene lookup returns CDR1 ENHRY and CDR2 SYGVKD. V lost 4 bases, J lost 5 bases, and 8 bases lay in between. This CDR3 spans 12 amino acids. The CDR3 nucleotides are TGTGCCATCAGTGGGACTGGGGAGACCCAGTACTTC. This sequence encodes CAISGTGETQYF.

The chain is built from TRBV29-1 and TRBJ2-3, with D uncertain. V lost 7 bases and J lost 1, with 12 bases in between. This CDR3 is 13 amino acids long. CDR1 is SQVTM and CDR2 is ANQGSEA in the germline V gene. The CDR3 loop is CSAPLRGTDTQYF. The CDR3 bases are TGCAGCGCCCCTCTCCGTGGCACAGATACGCAGTATTTT.

The V and J genes are TRBV5-8 and TRBJ2-1, with D perhaps matching TRBD1 (5 bases). The CDR3 is made up of 11 amino acids. V lost 5 bases and J 5 bases, leaving 5 bases between the germline ends. Germline V gene sequence: CDR1 SGHTS, CDR2 YDEGEE. CDR3 coding DNA: TGTGCCAGCAGAGGGGACAATGAGCAGTTCTTC. Translation gives CASRGDNEQFF.

The chain combines TRBV24-1 with TRBJ2-7; D unresolved. The germline CDR1 and CDR2 sequences are KGHDR and SFDVKD. Trimming shortened V by 1 base and J by 4 bases, and 19 bases separated the two germline ends. This CDR3 contains 17 residues. CDR3 nucleotide sequence: TGTGCCACCAGTGATTTCAACCCACGCTTCTTCGGTTACGAGCAGTACTTC. Its translation: CATSDFNPRFFGYEQYF.

The chain links TRBV5-1 to TRBJ2-3, with D possibly being TRBD2 (5 bases). V was cut by 0 bases and J by 4 bases, with 15 bases left in between. CDR1 is SGHRS and CDR2 is YFSETQ in the germline V gene. The CDR3 has 16 amino acids. DNA of the CDR3: TGCGCCAGCAGCTTGGTCGGGGTGACCGCGGCAGATACGCAGTATTTT. Translating it yields CASSLVGVTAADTQYF. The complete variable domain, with remaining parts taken from reference TRBV5-1 and TRBJ2-3, reads KAGVTQTPRYLIKTRGQQVTLSCSPISGHRSVSWYQQTPGQGLQFLFEYFSETQRNKGNFPGRFSGRQFSNSRSEMNVSTLELGDSALYLCASSLVGVTAADTQYFGPGTRLTVL.

This clone was detected a few times. V usage is TRBV6-5 and J usage is TRBJ2-7; perhaps TRBD2 as D (5 bases). V was cut by 6 bases and J by 2 bases, with 5 bases left in between. The CDR3 length is 11 residues. Germline CDR1 is MNHEY and CDR2 is SVGAGI. CDR3: CASRGAYEQYF. The CDR3 DNA is TGTGCCAGCAGGGGAGCCTACGAGCAGTACTTC.